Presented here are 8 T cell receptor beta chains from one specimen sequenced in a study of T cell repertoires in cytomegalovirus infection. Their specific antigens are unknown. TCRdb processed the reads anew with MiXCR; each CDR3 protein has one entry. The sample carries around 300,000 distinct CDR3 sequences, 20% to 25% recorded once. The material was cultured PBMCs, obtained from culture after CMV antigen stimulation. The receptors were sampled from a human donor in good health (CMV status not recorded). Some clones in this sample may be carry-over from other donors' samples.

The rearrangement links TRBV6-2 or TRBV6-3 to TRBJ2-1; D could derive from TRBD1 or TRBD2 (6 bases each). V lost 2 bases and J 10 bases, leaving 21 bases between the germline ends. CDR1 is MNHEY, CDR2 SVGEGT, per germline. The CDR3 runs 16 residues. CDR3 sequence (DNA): TGTGCCAGCAGTTACGGGCAGGGGAGGCTCAGCGGGGAGCAGTTCTTC. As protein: CASSYGQGRLSGEQFF.

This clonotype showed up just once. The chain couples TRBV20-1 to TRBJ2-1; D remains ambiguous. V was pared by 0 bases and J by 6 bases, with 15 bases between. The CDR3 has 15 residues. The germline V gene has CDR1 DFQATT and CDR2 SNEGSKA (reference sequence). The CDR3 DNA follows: TGCAGTGCTAGAGATTTCTACGCCCGGGCCAATGAGCAGTTCTTC. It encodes CSARDFYARANEQFF.

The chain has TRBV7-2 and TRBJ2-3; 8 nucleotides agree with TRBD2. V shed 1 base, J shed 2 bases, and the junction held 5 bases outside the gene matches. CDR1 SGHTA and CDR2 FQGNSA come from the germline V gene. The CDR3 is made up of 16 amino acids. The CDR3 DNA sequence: TGTGCCAGCAGCTTAGAGGCGGGAGGACCCACAGATACGCAGTATTTT. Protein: CASSLEAGGPTDTQYF. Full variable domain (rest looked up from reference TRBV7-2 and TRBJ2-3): GAGVSQSPSNKVTEKGKDVELRCDPISGHTALYWYRQSLGQGLEFLIYFQGNSAPDKSGLPSDRFSAERTGGSVSTLTIQRTQQEDSAVYLCASSLEAGGPTDTQYFGPGTRLTVL.

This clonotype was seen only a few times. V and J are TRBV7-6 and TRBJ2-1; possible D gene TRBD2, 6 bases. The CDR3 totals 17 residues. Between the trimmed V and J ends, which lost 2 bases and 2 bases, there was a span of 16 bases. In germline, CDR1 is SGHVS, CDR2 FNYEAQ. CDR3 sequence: CASSLRGAGSTYNEQFF. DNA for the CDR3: TGTGCCAGCAGCTTACGCGGAGCGGGCAGTACCTACAATGAGCAGTTCTTC.

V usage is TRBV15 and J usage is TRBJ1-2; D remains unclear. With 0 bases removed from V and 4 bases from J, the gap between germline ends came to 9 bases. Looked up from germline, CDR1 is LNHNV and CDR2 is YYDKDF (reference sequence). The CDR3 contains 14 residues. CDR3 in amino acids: CATSREHGSYGYTF. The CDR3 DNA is TGTGCCACCAGCAGAGAACACGGATCCTATGGCTACACCTTC.

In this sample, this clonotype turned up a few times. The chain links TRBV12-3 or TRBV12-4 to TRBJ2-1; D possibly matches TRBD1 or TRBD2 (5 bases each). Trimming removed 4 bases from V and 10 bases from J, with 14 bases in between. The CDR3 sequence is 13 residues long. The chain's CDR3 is CASSWSRDGEQFF. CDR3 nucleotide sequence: TGTGCCAGCAGTTGGTCCCGGGACGGAGAGCAGTTCTTC.

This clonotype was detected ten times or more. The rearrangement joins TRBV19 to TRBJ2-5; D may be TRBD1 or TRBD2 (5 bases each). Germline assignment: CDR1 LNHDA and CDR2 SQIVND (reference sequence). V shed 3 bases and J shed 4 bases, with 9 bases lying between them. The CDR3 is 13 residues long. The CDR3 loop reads CASSMIGGETQYF. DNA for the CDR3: TGTGCCAGTAGTATGATTGGGGGAGAGACCCAGTACTTC.

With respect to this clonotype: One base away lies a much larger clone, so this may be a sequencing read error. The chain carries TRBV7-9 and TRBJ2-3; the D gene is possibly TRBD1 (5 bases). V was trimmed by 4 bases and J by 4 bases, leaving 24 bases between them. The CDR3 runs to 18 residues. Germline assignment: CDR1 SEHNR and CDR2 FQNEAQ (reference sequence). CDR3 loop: CASSSRATEKSPADTQYF. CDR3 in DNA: TGTGCCAGCAGCTCAAGGGCGACAGAAAAGAGTCCGGCAGATACGCAGTATTTT. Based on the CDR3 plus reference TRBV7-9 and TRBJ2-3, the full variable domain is DTGVSQNPRHKITKRGQNVTFRCDPISEHNRLYWYRQTLGQGPEFLTYFQNEAQLEKSRLLSDRFSAERPKGSFSTLEIQRTEQGDSAMYLCASSSRATEKSPADTQYFGPGTRLTVL.